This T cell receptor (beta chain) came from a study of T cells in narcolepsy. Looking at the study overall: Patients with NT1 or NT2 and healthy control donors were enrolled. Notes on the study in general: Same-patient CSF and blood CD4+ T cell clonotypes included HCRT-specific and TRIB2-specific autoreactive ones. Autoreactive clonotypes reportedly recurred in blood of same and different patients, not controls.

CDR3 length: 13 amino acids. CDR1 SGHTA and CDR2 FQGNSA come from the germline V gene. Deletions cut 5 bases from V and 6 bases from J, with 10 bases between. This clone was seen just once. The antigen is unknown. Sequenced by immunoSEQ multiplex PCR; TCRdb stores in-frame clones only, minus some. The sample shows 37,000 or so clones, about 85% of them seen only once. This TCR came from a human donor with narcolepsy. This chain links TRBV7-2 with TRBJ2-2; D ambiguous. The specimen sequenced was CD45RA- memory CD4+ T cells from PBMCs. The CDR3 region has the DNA TGTGCCAGCAGCCGCAGACGGGCCGGGGAGCTGTTTTTT. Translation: CASSRRRAGELFF. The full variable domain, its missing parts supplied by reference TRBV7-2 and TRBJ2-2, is GAGVSQSPSNKVTEKGKDVELRCDPISGHTALYWYRQSLGQGLEFLIYFQGNSAPDKSGLPSDRFSAERTGGSVSTLTIQRTQQEDSAVYLCASSRRRAGELFFGEGSRLTVL.